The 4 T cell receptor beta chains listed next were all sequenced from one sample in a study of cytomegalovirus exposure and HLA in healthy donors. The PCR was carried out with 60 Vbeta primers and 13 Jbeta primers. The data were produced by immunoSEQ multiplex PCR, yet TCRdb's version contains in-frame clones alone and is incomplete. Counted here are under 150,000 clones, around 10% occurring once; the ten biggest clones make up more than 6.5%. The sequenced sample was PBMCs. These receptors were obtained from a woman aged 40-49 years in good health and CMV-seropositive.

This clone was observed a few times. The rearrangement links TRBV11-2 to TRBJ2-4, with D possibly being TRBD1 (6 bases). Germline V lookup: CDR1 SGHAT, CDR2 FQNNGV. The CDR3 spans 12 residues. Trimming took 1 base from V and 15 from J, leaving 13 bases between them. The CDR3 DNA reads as TGTGCCAGCAGCTTAGGGACAGCAGACCGGTACTTC. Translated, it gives CASSLGTADRYF.

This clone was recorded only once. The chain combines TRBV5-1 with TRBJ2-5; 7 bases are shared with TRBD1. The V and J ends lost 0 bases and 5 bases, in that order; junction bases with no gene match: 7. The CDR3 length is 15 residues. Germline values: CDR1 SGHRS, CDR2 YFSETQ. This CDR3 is CASSLATGFGETQYF. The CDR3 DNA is TGCGCCAGCAGCTTGGCGACAGGGTTCGGGGAGACCCAGTACTTC.

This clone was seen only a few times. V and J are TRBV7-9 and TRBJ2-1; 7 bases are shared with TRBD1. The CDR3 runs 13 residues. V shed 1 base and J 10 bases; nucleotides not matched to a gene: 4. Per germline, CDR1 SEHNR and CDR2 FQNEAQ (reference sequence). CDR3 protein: CASSLEGASEQFF. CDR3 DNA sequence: TGTGCCAGCAGCTTAGAGGGGGCGTCGGAGCAGTTCTTC.

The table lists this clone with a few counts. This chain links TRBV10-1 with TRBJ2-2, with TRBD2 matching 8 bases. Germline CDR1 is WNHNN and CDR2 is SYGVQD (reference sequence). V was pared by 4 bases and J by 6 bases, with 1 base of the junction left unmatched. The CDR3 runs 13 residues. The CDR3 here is CASSGTSPGELFF. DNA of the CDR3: TGCGCCAGCAGTGGGACTAGCCCCGGGGAGCTGTTTTTT.